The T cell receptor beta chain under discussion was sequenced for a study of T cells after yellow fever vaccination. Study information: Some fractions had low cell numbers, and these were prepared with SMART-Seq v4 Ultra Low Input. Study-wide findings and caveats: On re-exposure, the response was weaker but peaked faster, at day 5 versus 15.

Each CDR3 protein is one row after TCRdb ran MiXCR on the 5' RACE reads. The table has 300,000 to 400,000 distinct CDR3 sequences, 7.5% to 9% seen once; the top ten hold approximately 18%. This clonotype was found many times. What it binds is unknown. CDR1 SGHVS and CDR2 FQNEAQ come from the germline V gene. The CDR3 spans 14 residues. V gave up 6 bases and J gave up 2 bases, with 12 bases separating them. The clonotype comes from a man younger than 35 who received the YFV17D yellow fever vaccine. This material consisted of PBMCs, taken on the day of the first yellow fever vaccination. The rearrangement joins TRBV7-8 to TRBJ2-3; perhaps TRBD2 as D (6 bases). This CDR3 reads CASRAPGVTDTQYF. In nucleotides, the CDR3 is TGTGCCAGCAGGGCCCCGGGGGTCACAGATACGCAGTATTTT. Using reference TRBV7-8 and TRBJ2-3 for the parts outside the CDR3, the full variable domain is GAGVSQSPRYKVAKRGQDVALRCDPISGHVSLFWYQQALGQGPEFLTYFQNEAQLDKSGLPSDRFFAERPEGSVSTLKIQRTQQEDSAVYLCASRAPGVTDTQYFGPGTRLTVL.